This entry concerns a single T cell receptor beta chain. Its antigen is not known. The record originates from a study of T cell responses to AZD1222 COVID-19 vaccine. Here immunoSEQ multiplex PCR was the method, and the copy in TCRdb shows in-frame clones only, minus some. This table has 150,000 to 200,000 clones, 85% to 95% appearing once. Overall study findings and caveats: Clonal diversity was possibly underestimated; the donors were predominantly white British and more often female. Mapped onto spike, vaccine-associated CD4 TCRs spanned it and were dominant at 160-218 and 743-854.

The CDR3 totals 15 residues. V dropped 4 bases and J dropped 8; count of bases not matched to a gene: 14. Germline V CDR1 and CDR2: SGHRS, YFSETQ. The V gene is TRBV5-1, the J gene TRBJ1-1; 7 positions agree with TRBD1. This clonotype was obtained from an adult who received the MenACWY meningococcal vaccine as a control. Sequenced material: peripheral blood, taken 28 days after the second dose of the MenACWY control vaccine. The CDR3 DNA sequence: TGCGCCAGCAGCCTGGCTCCGACCGGGACAGAAGAAGCTTTCTTT. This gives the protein CASSLAPTGTEEAFF.